Reported below is one TCR beta chain. Its antigen is not yet known. Base qualities are not at hand, and no much larger clone is one base apart. Library preparation used the immunoSEQ multiplex PCR assay. For the multiplex PCR, a mixture combining 60 forward primers for TCR Vbeta segments and 13 reverse primers for TCR Jbeta segments was used. Amplification of the CDR3 region of rearranged TCR beta genes was performed with a multiplex PCR assay on genomic DNA. Amplified TCR beta libraries were sequenced as 87-base-pair reads on the Illumina HiSeq System. Per the original workflow: In a later analysis, around 80 million unique TCR beta chains were counted across the 500 to 700 repertoires, and around 10 million of these chains were shared by at least two donors. Raw reads were error-corrected and collapsed into unique sequences by a nearest-neighbor algorithm in which closely related sequences were merged to remove PCR and sequencing errors. CDR3 sequences were aligned to IMGT reference sequences to assign V, D and J gene segments. For a sequence to be retained, a match of at least six nucleotides was required to both a V gene segment and a J gene segment. Rearrangements were classified as productive when the CDR3 lacked stop codons and remained in frame with V and J, and all other rearrangements were classified as non-productive. CDR3 was defined by IMGT convention, running from the second conserved V-encoded cysteine to the conserved J-encoded phenylalanine. The earlier analysis of roughly 590 of the donors excluded any sequence lacking an unambiguous match to a single V gene segment. An earlier analysis of 500 to 600 of the donors classified V segments as functional when productive rearrangements were above 56.7% and as segregating when the standard deviation between donors was above 5%. A statistical classification framework was developed to diagnose cytomegalovirus status using the catalog of TCR beta chain sequences. A later analysis assigned V and J genes by comparing TCR nucleotide sequences with IMGT/GENE-DB human TR gene sequences. A later analysis assigned CDR3 sequences and most-parsimonious VDJ recombination scenarios with the TCRdist pipeline. In a later analysis, each TCR beta chain was defined by its CDR3 amino acid sequence together with its V-gene family, and reads lacking a unique V-gene family were excluded. To address suspected cross-contamination and a sequencing artifact, a later analysis removed 450 to 700 highly shared, low-generation-probability nucleotide sequences. A later analysis calculated a clonal expansion index for each public chain from normalized within-repertoire ranks of inferred template counts. Generation probabilities in a later analysis came from a VDJ recombination model fitted to out-of-frame rearrangements, and those results were checked against IGoR. Hypergeometric tests were used in a later analysis to score TCR-TCR, TCR-HLA and TCR-CMV co-occurrence, with a repertoire-size bias correction applied to the TCR pairs. In a later analysis, false discovery rates were estimated by permuting HLA or CMV assignments 20 times. In a later analysis, co-occurring TCRs were grouped using DBSCAN, with TCRdist sequence similarity added in when clustering inside HLA-allele-positive subsets. For co-occurrence clustering, repertoires with fewer than 30,000 or more than 120,000 public chains were excluded, along with five repertoires with anomalous nucleotide sharing. TCRdb took this table from immuneACCESS and kept in-frame rearrangements with V and J called. Such tables lack part of the clones; where checked against another copy, unresolved V genes explain under half of the gap, and the rest is unexplained. The V and J calls and clone size are taken from that table; D and trimming were inferred from the DNA. The sample table shows about 130,000 clones, and roughly 80% are seen once. In total, the top ten clones hold 1.2% of the sample.

This record belongs to a study of cytomegalovirus exposure and HLA in healthy donors (dated by TCRdb to the late 2010s). Looking at the study overall: An earlier analysis of about 560 of the donors reported approximately 300 Gb of sequence data and approximately 120 million unique TCR beta sequences obtained from about 179 million T cells. In an earlier analysis of several hundred of the donors, high-throughput TCR beta sequencing was used to judge whether each TCR beta V gene segment behaved as functional or pseudogenic. A later genetic analysis took genome-wide SNP genotypes for about 65% of the roughly 670 donors and used that subset as a discovery cohort. Class I and class II HLA loci were covered by the typing at four-digit resolution. Typing coverage varied by locus: 629-630 donors for A, B, C, DRB1 and DQB1; some 520 for DQA1; over 600 for DPA1; around 450 for DPB1. An early release covering 500 to 750 HLA-typed donors comprised roughly 300 gigabases of sequencing data and 65 million to 100 million unique TCR sequences. The study profiled the T cell repertoires of about 640 subjects by immunosequencing and related them to cytomegalovirus serostatus. The study combined high-throughput TCR immunosequencing, statistical association of individual TCRs with disease status, and machine learning to predict cytomegalovirus infection status. A later analysis re-analyzed previously published TCR beta repertoires from several hundred donors and added high-resolution HLA genotyping to study TCR occurrence patterns. The study was designed to test whether signatures of past pathogen exposure could be identified by cataloging public T cell receptors. On average, around 240,000 unique TCR beta nucleotide sequences were sequenced per donor among some 420 genotyped donors of the cohort, with 15% to 20% of those sequences being non-productive. In the later analysis, no new phenotypic data were used to find candidate immune exposures; instead, reliance was placed on TCR beta sequences and their occurrence across donors. About five DR-DQ haplotypes were treated as single units for association and clustering because of strong linkage in the cohort. Of the roughly 400 genotyped donors, about 80% fell in the genetic ancestry cluster associated with self-reported Caucasian donors. In addition to the first cohort of around 670 subjects, a separate validation cohort of about 120 different subjects was used. Donor age, sex, ethnicity and CMV serostatus were compiled together with the repertoire data. All discovery cohort repertoires had been generated on a single sequencing platform.

The cohort comprised some 680 healthy bone marrow donors. At the time of sampling, every cohort member was nominally healthy, though immune exposures that went unrecorded were likely present. The donor was CMV seronegative and belonged to the group of 380 or so seronegative cohort members. Every donor gave a peripheral blood sample, and the peripheral blood mononuclear cells from that sample were used for TCR beta sequencing. Genomic DNA extraction from the blood cell samples was performed with the Qiagen DNeasy Blood Extraction Kit. Here is what the overall study found, with its caveats: An earlier analysis of several hundred of the donors showed that most TCR beta V segments appeared in productive rearrangements either about 90% or about 30% of the time, which broadly matched IMGT annotations. Over 15 rarely observed V segments, including chromosome 9 orphons, were excluded from the earlier analysis of 550 to 700 of the donors because counts were too low. For the cohort, immune exposure information was limited to CMV serostatus. In a later analysis, TCR association rates were found to vary across HLA loci, with the most associated TCRs seen for DRB1 alleles and the fewest for HLA-C alleles. The classifier was reported to diagnose cytomegalovirus status with high specificity and sensitivity in both the original and validation cohorts. Linkage disequilibrium might explain the correlated functional status among segregating V segments, but an unknown experimental factor could not be excluded. A later analysis reported that several top co-occurrence clusters appeared linked to parvovirus B19, influenza, CMV and Epstein-Barr virus. According to a later analysis, most CMV-associated TCR beta chains appeared to be HLA-restricted, and the HLA associations seemed to be driven largely by CMV exposure. When HLA alleles, especially DR and DQ, strongly co-occurred, TCR associations were difficult to assign to individual alleles. Compared with the roughly 710-donor mean, donors in an Asian-associated ancestry cluster had fewer N-insertions in productive TCRs, according to a later genetic analysis. A further reported finding was that TCR beta sequences accurately predicted the HLA-A and HLA-B alleles for most subjects in the first cohort. A total of 164 TCR beta chains were listed by the study as associated with cytomegalovirus. Most TCR sequences were observed very rarely across donors, whereas some public TCRs were present in many individuals. In vitro tests confirmed that a few of the cytomegalovirus-associated TCR beta chains recognize cytomegalovirus antigens. The presence/absence analyses assumed that sequencing depth was roughly uniform across donors, and that assumption may not be true. Because HLA typing was missing for some donors at each locus, association tests included only the typed subset. Some IMGT-functional V segments, including TRBV6-2 and TRBV6-3, could not be distinguished by the 87-base-pair reads and were therefore excluded. The authors suggested that the approach could potentially be extended to other disease states and immunological phenotypes. A group of highly shared sequence variants was considered likely to be a technical artifact of the sequencing pipeline. In a later analysis, 16,951 TCR beta sequences were associated with specific HLA alleles at a false discovery rate of 0.05. In a later analysis, HLA-associated TCR beta chains were found to be more clonally expanded and to have lower generation probabilities than equally common non-associated chains. In a later genetic analysis, a missense DCLRE1C variant was associated with V-gene and J-gene trimming of TCR beta chains, and the association was replicated in an independent cohort. The cohort was sequenced for TCR beta chains only, and without alpha or paired-chain data the features that could be detected were limited.

V is cut by 0 bases and J by 7 bases, and the space between the germline ends is 10 bases. The CDR3 sequence holds 15 residues, the cysteine and phenylalanine included. Only the CDR3 DNA is retained, 45 bases long and in frame from the first base. According to the germline V gene (reference sequence), CDR1 reads LNHDA and CDR2 reads SQIVND. The V and J segments used are TRBV19 and TRBJ1-6, with a weak D call of TRBD1 (5 bases match). The sample consisted of PBMCs. This receptor was identified in a girl aged 2-10 years in good health and CMV-seronegative. This receptor has the CDR3 CASSIDPGRNSPLHF. The nucleotide sequence reads TGTGCCAGTAGTATAGATCCAGGGAGGAATTCACCCCTCCACTTT.